Sequencing of this T cell receptor (beta chain) was carried out in a study of cytomegalovirus exposure and HLA in healthy donors. Background on the study: For the roughly 390 genotyped donors, more than 80% fell within the Caucasian-associated ancestry cluster.

Donors were nominally healthy when sampled, though unrecorded immune exposures were likely. Study-level results: Excluded: some indistinguishable V segments such as TRBV6-2 and TRBV6-3.

Germline CDR1 is SGHTA and CDR2 is FQGNSA. V trimming: 3 bases; J trimming: 3 bases; junction bases outside the gene matches: 3. The CDR3 sequence is 14 residues long. Only a few counts were recorded for this clone. Antigen: not known. PCR involved 60 Vbeta and 13 Jbeta primers. Per the study methods: An analysis that came later counted approximately 76 million unique TCR beta chains, approximately 9.9 million shared. Here immunoSEQ multiplex PCR was the method, and the copy in TCRdb shows in-frame clones only, minus some. The V and J calls and clone size were taken over from that table, and D and trimming were inferred from the DNA. The table includes fewer than 140,000 clones, about 75% detected once.

This TCR derives from a male donor in good health and CMV-seropositive. This chain joins TRBV7-2 and TRBJ2-3, with 7 positions matching TRBD2. Source material: PBMCs. CDR3 sequence reads: CASSFSGLTDTQYF. The CDR3 nucleotides read TGTGCCAGCAGCTTTAGCGGGCTAACAGATACGCAGTATTTT.